These T cell receptor beta chains were read from a single sample in a study of PD-1 blockade in classical Hodgkin lymphoma. Assay used: immunoSEQ multiplex PCR; TCRdb lists only in-frame clones, some missing. This sample has tens of thousands of clones, with 70% found just once. Material: peripheral blood mononuclear cells (PBMCs), obtained before the second cycle of nivolumab. The origin of the receptors is a human donor with classical Hodgkin lymphoma. Both conserved end residues are part of each CDR3. The D gene is left open where the match is weak. Expanded clones get a size class; other rows say once, few or many, or leave the size out.

clone_size	d_call	v_call	j_call	cdr3_nt	cdr3_aa
-	TRBD1	TRBV4-3	TRBJ1-4	TGCGCCAGCAGCCAAGGGCCGGGACAGACCGCAACTAATGAAAAACTGTTTTTT	CASSQGPGQTATNEKLFF
-	TRBD2	TRBV7-2	TRBJ2-1	TGTGCCAGCCAAGCGGGGGGGTCCTTACCTGAGCAGTTCTTC	CASQAGGSLPEQFF
-	-	TRBV5-1	TRBJ2-2	TGCGCCAGCAGCCTGCAGTTGGGAGGAGGGTCCGGGGAGCTGTTTTTT	CASSLQLGGGSGELFF
-	-	TRBV9	TRBJ1-6	TGTGCCAGCAGCGCCCAGACGCAGGGGAGAAATTCACCCCTCCACTTT	CASSAQTQGRNSPLHF
-	-	TRBV27	TRBJ1-5	TGTGCCAGCAGTTTATCGGCGGCAGGCAATCAGCCCCAGCATTTT	CASSLSAAGNQPQHF
-	-	TRBV18	TRBJ2-6	TGTGCCAGCTCACCACCGGGATTCCCATCTGGGGCCAACGTCCTGACTTTC	CASSPPGFPSGANVLTF
few	-	TRBV28	TRBJ1-2	TGTGCCAGCAGTCGACCAGGACGGGGGGCCTACACCTTC	CASSRPGRGAYTF
-	TRBD1	TRBV27	TRBJ1-2	TGTGCCAGCAGTTTCTGGGGACAGGGTCGGGGCTACACCTTC	CASSFWGQGRGYTF
-	-	TRBV28	TRBJ1-3	TGTGCCAGCAGTTCCGAAAACACCATATATTTT	CASSSENTIYF
-	-	TRBV7-6	TRBJ1-4	TGTGCCAGCAGCTTAGCTCCCCCCCCCTATGAAAAACTGTTTTTT	CASSLAPPPYEKLFF
-	-	TRBV28	TRBJ1-5	TGTGCCAGCAGTTCCCCGGGATCTTCACAGCCCCAGCATTTT	CASSSPGSSQPQHF
few	-	TRBV6-5	TRBJ1-2	TGTGCCAGCAGTTACGCGGAGGACGGCTATGGCTACACCTTC	CASSYAEDGYGYTF
-	TRBD1	TRBV7-2	TRBJ2-4	TGTGCCAGCAGCTTAGCCGGGACAGCCCAAAACATTCAGTACTTC	CASSLAGTAQNIQYF
once	-	TRBV4-2	TRBJ1-4	TGTGCCAGCAGCCATACCAATGAAAAACTGTTTTTT	CASSHTNEKLFF
-	-	TRBV6-5	TRBJ1-1	TGTGCCAGCAGTTACGGTAGGGGAAATACTGAAGCTTTCTTT	CASSYGRGNTEAFF
few	TRBD1	TRBV6-5	TRBJ2-3	TGTGCCAGCAGGACAGGGTTTAGCACAGATACGCAGTATTTT	CASRTGFSTDTQYF
-	-	TRBV7-9	TRBJ1-4	TGTGCCAGCACTGCAACTAATGAAAAACTGTTTTTT	CASTATNEKLFF
few	-	TRBV19	TRBJ1-6	TGTGCCAGCACTATCGGGACCTCAGGATCCCCCCTCCACTTT	CASTIGTSGSPLHF
-	-	TRBV7-2	TRBJ2-5	TGTGCCAGCAGCTTCTCCTCCGGGGGCGAGACCCAGTACTTC	CASSFSSGGETQYF
-	-	TRBV7-8	TRBJ1-1	TGTGCCAGCAGCTTAGAGTCAGGGCGTATCAACACTGAAGCTTTCTTT	CASSLESGRINTEAFF
-	-	TRBV28	TRBJ1-1	TGTGCCAGCAGTTCTGTCGGCAGGAGAGGCACGGAAGCTTTCTTT	CASSSVGRRGTEAFF
-	TRBD2	TRBV6-1	TRBJ2-3	TGTGCCAGCAGTGTAGACTATGCGGGGCCGGGAGGAGATACGCAGTATTTT	CASSVDYAGPGGDTQYF
-	-	TRBV29-1	TRBJ2-1	TGCAGCGTTGAAGGGGCCGGATACAATGAGCAGTTCTTC	CSVEGAGYNEQFF
-	-	TRBV7-9	TRBJ1-1	TGTGCCAGCAGCTCCAAAGGAGGGGGAGCTGAAGCTTTCTTT	CASSSKGGGAEAFF
few	-	TRBV7-9	TRBJ1-6	TGTGCCAGCAGCGCCCGGACAGAAAGAGGGTATTCACCCCTCCACTTT	CASSARTERGYSPLHF
-	-	TRBV10-2	TRBJ1-6	TGCGCCAGCACCAGGTCCCCCTATAATTCACCCCTCCACTTT	CASTRSPYNSPLHF
few	-	TRBV7-2	TRBJ2-1	TGTGCCAGCAGCTTAGCGGGGGCAGGGGCCCAGAGCTCCTACAATGAGCAGTTCTTC	CASSLAGAGAQSSYNEQFF
-	TRBD1	TRBV6-5	TRBJ2-7	TGTGCCAGCAGTCCCCCTGGGACAGCCTCGGGCGAGCAGTACTTC	CASSPPGTASGEQYF
-	TRBD1	TRBV25-1	TRBJ1-3	TGTGCCAGCAGTGACTCGTGGGGGACAGGGAAAGGAAACACCATATATTTT	CASSDSWGTGKGNTIYF
-	-	TRBV19	TRBJ1-1	TGTGCCAGTCAAGACTTGGGGCGACCTGGGACTGAAGCTTTCTTT	CASQDLGRPGTEAFF
few	-	TRBV28	TRBJ1-3	TGTGCCAGTATAGGGTTCTCTGGAAACACCATATATTTT	CASIGFSGNTIYF
-	-	TRBV5-1	TRBJ2-7	TGCGCCAGCAGCTACAGGGATCTTCACGAGCAGTACTTC	CASSYRDLHEQYF
-	-	TRBV21-1	TRBJ2-3	TGTGCCAGCAGAAAAGGTTTGGATACGCAGTATTTT	CASRKGLDTQYF
-	TRBD1	TRBV6-6	TRBJ1-4	TGTGCCAGCAGTCCACGGGGGACAGGGGGTGAAAAACTGTTTTTT	CASSPRGTGGEKLFF
-	TRBD1	TRBV5-4	TRBJ1-2	TGTGCCAGCAGCAGGAGGCATACAGGGGGCGATGGCTACACCTTC	CASSRRHTGGDGYTF
-	-	TRBV10-1	TRBJ1-1	TGCGCCAGCAGTGAGGGAGACACTGAAGCTTTCTTT	CASSEGDTEAFF
-	TRBD1	TRBV28	TRBJ1-2	TGTGCCAGCAGTTTAGATAGGACAGGACGATTGGACTATGGCTACACCTTC	CASSLDRTGRLDYGYTF
-	TRBD2	TRBV5-1	TRBJ2-1	TGCGCCAGCAGCCCTGCGGGGGGGGGCGGGCGCAATGAGCAGTTCTTC	CASSPAGGGGRNEQFF
few	-	TRBV2	TRBJ1-1	TGTGCCAGCAGTACAATTGAAGCTTTCTTT	CASSTIEAFF
many	-	TRBV7-6	TRBJ1-4	TGTGCCAGCAGCTTAGCGGCGCCGGGTGAAAAACTGTTTTTT	CASSLAAPGEKLFF
-	-	TRBV6-5	TRBJ1-6	TGTGCCAGCAGTTACGGTGGGGTTTCAAATAATTCACCCCTCCACTTT	CASSYGGVSNNSPLHF
medium-sized	TRBD1	TRBV7-8	TRBJ1-3	TGTGCCAGCAGCCCCGACAGGGTAGGCGGAAACACCATATATTTT	CASSPDRVGGNTIYF
-	-	TRBV19	TRBJ1-2	TGTGCCAGTAGTATAGGCGGAGAACTCTATGGCTACACCTTC	CASSIGGELYGYTF
-	-	TRBV5-1	TRBJ1-1	TGCGCCAGCAGCGTTAAGAACACTGAAGCTTTCTTT	CASSVKNTEAFF
-	TRBD1	TRBV11-3	TRBJ1-4	TGTGCCAGCAGCGAGACAGGGGGTGAAAAACTGTTTTTT	CASSETGGEKLFF
-	TRBD1	TRBV6-6	TRBJ2-7	TGTGCCAGCGGCCGGGACAGTCGCTACGAGCAGTACTTC	CASGRDSRYEQYF
few	TRBD2	TRBV4-2	TRBJ2-3	TGTGCCAGCAGCCAAGATCCTGGACTAGCGAATGTGGCAGATACGCAGTATTTT	CASSQDPGLANVADTQYF